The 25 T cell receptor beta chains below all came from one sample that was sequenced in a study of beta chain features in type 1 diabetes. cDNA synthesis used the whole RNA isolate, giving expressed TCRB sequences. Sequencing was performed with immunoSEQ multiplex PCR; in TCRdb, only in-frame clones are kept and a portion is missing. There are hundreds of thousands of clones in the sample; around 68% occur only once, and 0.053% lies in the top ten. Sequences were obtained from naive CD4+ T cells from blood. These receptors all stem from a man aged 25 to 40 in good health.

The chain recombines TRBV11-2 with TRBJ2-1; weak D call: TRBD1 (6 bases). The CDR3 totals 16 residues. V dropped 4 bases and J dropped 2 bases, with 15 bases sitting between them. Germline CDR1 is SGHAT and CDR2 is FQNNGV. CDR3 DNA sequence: TGTGCCAGCAGCTCGTCAGGGGCAAGGACCTACAATGAGCAGTTCTTC. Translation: CASSSSGARTYNEQFF.

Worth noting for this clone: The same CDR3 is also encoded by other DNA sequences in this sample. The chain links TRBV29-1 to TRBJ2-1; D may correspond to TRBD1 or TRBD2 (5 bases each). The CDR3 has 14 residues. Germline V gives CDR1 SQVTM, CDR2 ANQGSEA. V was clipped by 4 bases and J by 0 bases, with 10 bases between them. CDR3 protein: CSVVGESSYNEQFF. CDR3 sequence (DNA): TGCAGCGTTGTGGGGGAGAGCTCCTACAATGAGCAGTTCTTC.

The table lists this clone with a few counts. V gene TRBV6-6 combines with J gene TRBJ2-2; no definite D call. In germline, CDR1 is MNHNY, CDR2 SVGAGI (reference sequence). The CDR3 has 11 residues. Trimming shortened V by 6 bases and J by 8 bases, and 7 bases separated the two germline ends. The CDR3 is CASRERGELFF. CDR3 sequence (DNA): TGTGCCAGCAGGGAGAGAGGGGAGCTGTTTTTT.

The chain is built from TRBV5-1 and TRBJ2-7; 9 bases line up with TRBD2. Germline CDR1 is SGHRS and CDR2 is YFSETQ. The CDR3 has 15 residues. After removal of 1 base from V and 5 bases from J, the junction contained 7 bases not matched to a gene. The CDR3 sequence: CASSLTLAGHDEQYF. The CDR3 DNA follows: TGCGCCAGCAGCTTGACGCTAGCGGGGCACGACGAGCAGTACTTC. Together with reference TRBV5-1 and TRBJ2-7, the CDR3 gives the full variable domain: KAGVTQTPRYLIKTRGQQVTLSCSPISGHRSVSWYQQTPGQGLQFLFEYFSETQRNKGNFPGRFSGRQFSNSRSEMNVSTLELGDSALYLCASSLTLAGHDEQYFGPGTRLTVT.

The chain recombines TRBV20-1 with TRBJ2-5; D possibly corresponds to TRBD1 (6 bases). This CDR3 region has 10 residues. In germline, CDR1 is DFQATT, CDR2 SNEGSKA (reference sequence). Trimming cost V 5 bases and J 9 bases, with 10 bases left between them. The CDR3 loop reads CSASKGAQYF. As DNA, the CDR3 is TGCAGTGCTTCGAAGGGGGCCCAGTACTTC.

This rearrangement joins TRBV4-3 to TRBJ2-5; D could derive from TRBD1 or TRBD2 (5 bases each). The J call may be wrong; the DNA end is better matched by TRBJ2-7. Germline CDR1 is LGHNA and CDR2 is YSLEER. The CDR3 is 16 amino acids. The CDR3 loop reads CASSPAIGTTRGEQYF. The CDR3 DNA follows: TGCGCCAGCAGCCCAGCCATTGGGACCACGCGCGGCGAGCAGTACTTC.

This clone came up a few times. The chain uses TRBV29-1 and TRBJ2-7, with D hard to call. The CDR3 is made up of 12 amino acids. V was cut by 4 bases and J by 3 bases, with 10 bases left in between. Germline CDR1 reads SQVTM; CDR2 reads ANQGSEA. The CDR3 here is CSVGITVYEQYF. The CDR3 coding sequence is TGCAGCGTTGGTATAACAGTCTACGAGCAGTACTTC.

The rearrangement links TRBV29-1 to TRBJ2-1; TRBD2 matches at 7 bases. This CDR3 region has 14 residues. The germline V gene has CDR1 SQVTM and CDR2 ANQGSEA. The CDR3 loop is CNSLSGGVYNEQFF. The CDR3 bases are TGCAACTCCCTGTCGGGAGGAGTCTACAATGAGCAGTTCTTC.

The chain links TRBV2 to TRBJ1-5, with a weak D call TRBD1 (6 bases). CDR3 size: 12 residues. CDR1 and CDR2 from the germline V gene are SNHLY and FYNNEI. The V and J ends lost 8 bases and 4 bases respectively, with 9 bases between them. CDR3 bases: TGTGCCAGCGGGACATCTAATCAGCCCCAGCATTTT. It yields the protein CASGTSNQPQHF.

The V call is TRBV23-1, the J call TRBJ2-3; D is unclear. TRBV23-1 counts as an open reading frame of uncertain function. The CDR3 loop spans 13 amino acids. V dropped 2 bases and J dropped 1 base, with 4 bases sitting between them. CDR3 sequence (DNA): TGCGCCAGCAGTCAAAAATGCACAGATACGCAGTATTTT. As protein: CASSQKCTDTQYF.

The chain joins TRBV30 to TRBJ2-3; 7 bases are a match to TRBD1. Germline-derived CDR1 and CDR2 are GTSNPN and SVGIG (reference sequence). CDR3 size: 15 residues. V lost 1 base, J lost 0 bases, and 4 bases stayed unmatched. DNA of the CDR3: TGTGCCTGGAGTGAGACAGGGATTAGCACAGATACGCAGTATTTT. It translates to CAWSETGISTDTQYF.

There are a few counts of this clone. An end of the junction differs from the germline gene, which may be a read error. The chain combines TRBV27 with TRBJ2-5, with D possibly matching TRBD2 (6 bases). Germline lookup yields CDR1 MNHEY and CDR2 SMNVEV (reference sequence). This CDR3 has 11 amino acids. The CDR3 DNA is TGTGCCAGCAGTCCCCGGAGTGGACTAAACTTC. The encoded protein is CASSPRSGLNF.

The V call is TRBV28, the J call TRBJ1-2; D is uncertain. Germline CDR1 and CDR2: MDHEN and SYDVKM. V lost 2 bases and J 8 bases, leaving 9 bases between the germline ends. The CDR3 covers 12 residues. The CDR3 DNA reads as TGTGCCAGCAGTTTACGCAGTAGGGGCTACACCTTC. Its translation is CASSLRSRGYTF.

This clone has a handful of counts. CDR3 sequence (DNA): TGTGCCAGCAGTGAACGGTCCTCAAATGGCTACACCTTC. Residues: CASSERSSNGYTF. The chain uses TRBV25-1 and TRBJ1-2, with unresolved D. In germline, CDR1 is MGHDK, CDR2 SYGVNS. V gave up 2 bases and J gave up 6 bases, with 10 bases separating them. The CDR3 is 13 residues long.

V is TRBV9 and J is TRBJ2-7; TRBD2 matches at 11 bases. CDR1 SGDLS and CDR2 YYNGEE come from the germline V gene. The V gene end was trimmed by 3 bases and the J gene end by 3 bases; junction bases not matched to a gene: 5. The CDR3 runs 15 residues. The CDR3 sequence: CASSGGTSGFYEQYF. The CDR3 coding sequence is TGTGCCAGCAGCGGGGGGACTAGCGGCTTCTACGAGCAGTACTTC.

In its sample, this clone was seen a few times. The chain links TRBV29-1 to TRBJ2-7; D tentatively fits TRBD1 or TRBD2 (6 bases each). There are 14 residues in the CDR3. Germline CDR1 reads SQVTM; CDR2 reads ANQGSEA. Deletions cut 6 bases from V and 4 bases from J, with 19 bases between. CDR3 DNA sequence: TGCAGCGTAGCCCTCGGTAGGGGGGAATACGAGCAGTACTTC. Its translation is CSVALGRGEYEQYF.

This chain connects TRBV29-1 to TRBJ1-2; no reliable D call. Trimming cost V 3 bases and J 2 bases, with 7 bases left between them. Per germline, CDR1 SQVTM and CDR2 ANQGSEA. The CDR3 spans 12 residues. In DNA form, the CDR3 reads TGCAGCGTTGAGGCAGCCAACTATGGCTACACCTTC. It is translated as CSVEAANYGYTF.

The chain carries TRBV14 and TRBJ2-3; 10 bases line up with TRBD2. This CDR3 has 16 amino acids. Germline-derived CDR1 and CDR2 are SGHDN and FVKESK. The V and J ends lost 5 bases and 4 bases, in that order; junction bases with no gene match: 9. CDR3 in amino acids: CASSSLAGGVSDTQYF. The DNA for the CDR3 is TGTGCCAGCAGCTCGTTAGCGGGAGGAGTTTCAGATACGCAGTATTTT. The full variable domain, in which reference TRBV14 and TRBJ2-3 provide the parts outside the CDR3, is EAGVTQFPSHSVIEKGQTVTLRCDPISGHDNLYWYRRVMGKEIKFLLHFVKESKQDESGMPNNRFLAERTGGTYSTLKVQPAELEDSGVYFCASSSLAGGVSDTQYFGPGTRLTVL.

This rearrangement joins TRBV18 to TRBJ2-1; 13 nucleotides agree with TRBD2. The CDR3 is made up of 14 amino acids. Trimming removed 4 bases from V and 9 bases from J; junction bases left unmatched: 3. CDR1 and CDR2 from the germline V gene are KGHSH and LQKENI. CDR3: CASSLGLAGSEQFF. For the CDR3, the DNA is TGTGCCAGCTCACTGGGACTAGCGGGATCTGAGCAGTTCTTC.

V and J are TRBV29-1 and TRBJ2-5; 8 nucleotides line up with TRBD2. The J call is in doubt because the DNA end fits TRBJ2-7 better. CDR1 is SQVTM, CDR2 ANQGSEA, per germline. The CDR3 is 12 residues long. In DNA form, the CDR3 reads TGCAGCGTTGGGTTAGCGGGATACGAGCAGTACTTC. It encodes CSVGLAGYEQYF.

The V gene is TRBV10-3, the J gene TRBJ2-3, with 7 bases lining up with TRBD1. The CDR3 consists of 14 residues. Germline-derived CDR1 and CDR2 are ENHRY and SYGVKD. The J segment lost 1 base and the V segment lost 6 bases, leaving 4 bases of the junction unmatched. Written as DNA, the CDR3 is TGTGCCATCAGGGACGGACAGGGCACAGATACGCAGTATTTT. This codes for CAIRDGQGTDTQYF.

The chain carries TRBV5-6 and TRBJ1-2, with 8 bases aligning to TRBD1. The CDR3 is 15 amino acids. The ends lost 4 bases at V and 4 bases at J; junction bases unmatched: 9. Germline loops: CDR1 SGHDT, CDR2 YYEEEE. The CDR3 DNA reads TGTGCCAGCAGCGCAACAGGGGGAGGAATCTATGGCTACACCTTC. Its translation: CASSATGGGIYGYTF.

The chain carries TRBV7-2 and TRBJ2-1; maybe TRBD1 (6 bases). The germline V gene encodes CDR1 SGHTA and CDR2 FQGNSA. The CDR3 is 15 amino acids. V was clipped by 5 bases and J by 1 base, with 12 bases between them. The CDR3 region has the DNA TGTGCCAGCAGCGGAGGACAGACATCCTACAATGAGCAGTTCTTC. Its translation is CASSGGQTSYNEQFF.

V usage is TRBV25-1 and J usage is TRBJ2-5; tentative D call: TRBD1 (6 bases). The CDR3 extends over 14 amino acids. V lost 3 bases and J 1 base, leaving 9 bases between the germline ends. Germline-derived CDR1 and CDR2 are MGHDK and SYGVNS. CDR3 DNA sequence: TGTGCCAGCAGTGACCTGGACAGCCAAGAGACCCAGTACTTC. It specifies CASSDLDSQETQYF.

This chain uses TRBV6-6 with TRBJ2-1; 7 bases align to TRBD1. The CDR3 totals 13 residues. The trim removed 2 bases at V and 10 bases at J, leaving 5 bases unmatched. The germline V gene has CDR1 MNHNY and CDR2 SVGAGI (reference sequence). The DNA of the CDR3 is TGTGCCAGCAGTTACGGACAGGCGCGAGAGCAGTTCTTC. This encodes CASSYGQAREQFF.